This passage covers 5 T cell receptor beta chains from one sample sequenced in a study of blood T cell repertoires in COVID-19. This table comes from immunoSEQ multiplex PCR, and its TCRdb copy is limited to in-frame clones, with some not included. The data hold some 50,000 clones, with 80% to 95% observed a single time. Sequencing was performed on peripheral blood. The source of these receptors is a man between 60 and 70 years old with COVID-19, enrolled during active disease.

V and J are TRBV18 and TRBJ1-4, with TRBD1 identical over 9 bases. The CDR3 extends over 15 amino acids. Trimming took 4 bases from V and 8 from J; bases not matched to a gene: 8. Germline CDR1 is KGHSH and CDR2 is LQKENI. This CDR3 reads CASSQTGGITEKLFF. The DNA of the CDR3 is TGTGCCAGCTCACAGACAGGGGGGATAACAGAAAAACTGTTTTTT.

The rearrangement joins TRBV21-1 to TRBJ2-7; the table's TRBD1 call for D was not verified on the DNA. TRBV21-1 represents a pseudogene. This CDR3 region has 20 residues. CDR3 residues: CASSAIPGTGQTSRPYEQYF. CDR3 coding DNA: TGTGCCAGCAGCGCTATTCCCGGGACAGGTCAAACTAGCCGGCCCTACGAGCAGTACTTC.

The V call is TRBV6-6, the J call TRBJ2-6; a possible D gene is TRBD1 (5 bases). The CDR3 covers 17 residues. The V and J ends lost 5 bases and 2 bases respectively, with 16 bases between them. Germline CDR1 reads MNHNY; CDR2 reads SVGAGI (reference sequence). CDR3 sequence: CASSRFYQGAGANVLTF. The CDR3 bases are TGTGCCAGCAGTCGATTTTACCAGGGTGCTGGGGCCAACGTCCTGACTTTC.

The chain links TRBV30 to TRBJ2-7; TRBD1 agrees at 7 bases. Germline V gene lookup returns CDR1 GTSNPN and CDR2 SVGIG (reference sequence). The V gene end was trimmed by 4 bases and the J gene end by 1 base; junction bases not matched to a gene: 10. The CDR3 is 15 residues long. The CDR3 bases are TGTGCCTGGACCGATCTGGACAGGCGATCCTACGAGCAGTACTTC. Translated: CAWTDLDRRSYEQYF.

The V call is TRBV4-3, the J call TRBJ2-7; no reliable D call. V was clipped by 1 base and J by 1 base, with 11 bases between them. Looked up from germline, CDR1 is LGHNA and CDR2 is YSLEER. The CDR3 totals 15 residues. In nucleotides, the CDR3 is TGCGCCAGCAGCCAAGTTTACAGCAAATCCTACGAGCAGTACTTC. Translation gives CASSQVYSKSYEQYF.